The clone carrying this T cell receptor beta chain was counted at least ten times. No antigen is known for it. This sample is drawn from a study of regulatory T cells in long-lasting Graves disease. Study findings and constraints: Relative to newly diagnosed Graves' patients, persistent ones had lower TCR diversity. Persistent disease showed a preference for TRBV28, TRBJ1-2 and TRBJ2-5.

The germline V and J ends were trimmed by 6 bases and 5 bases, with 20 bases remaining between them. This CDR3 contains 15 residues. Time point of the sample: newly diagnosed GD, antithyroid drugs for less than 3 months. TCR sequences were obtained from RNA taken from PBMCs. An endocrinology department in Xi'an, China, recruited the patients. The authors built TCR beta libraries using iRepertoire HTBI primers and Arm-PCR of CDR3 regions. TCRdb reprocessed the multiplex PCR reads with MiXCR, giving one entry per CDR3 protein. Of approximately 480,000 distinct CDR3 sequences listed, around 15% were seen once; the top ten hold over 9%. The sample was also linked to a second study, of T cells in Graves' hyperthyroidism and ophthalmopathy.

The origin of this receptor is a man in his forties or fifties with Graves disease. The source was peripheral blood mononuclear cells (PBMCs), collected at new diagnosis, from a patient treated with antithyroid drugs. V usage is TRBV12-3 or TRBV12-4 and J usage is TRBJ2-7; perhaps TRBD1 as D (5 bases). CDR3 loop: CASRSQGGTLDEQYF. The DNA of the CDR3 is TGTGCCAGCAGGAGTCAGGGTGGAACCCTTGACGAGCAGTACTTC.